This T cell receptor beta chain is drawn from a study of CD8+ T cells in alopecia areata. Overall study: A 6-month off-drug phase came after tofacitinib, which had lasted 6 to 18 months.

In germline, CDR1 is MNHEY, CDR2 SVGAGI. V dropped 0 bases and J dropped 8 bases, with 4 bases sitting between them. This CDR3 is 12 amino acids long. The authors extracted RNA and reverse transcribed it into cDNA as the sequencing template. Sequenced by immunoSEQ multiplex PCR; TCRdb stores in-frame clones only, minus some. The profile shows 90,000 to 100,000 clones, less than 50% of them singletons. The sequenced sample was CD4+ T cells sorted from blood. This sequence was found in a human donor with alopecia areata. The chain couples TRBV6-5 to TRBJ1-4; D ambiguous. The CDR3 here is CASSYSGEKLFF. In DNA form, the CDR3 reads TGTGCCAGCAGTTACTCGGGGGAAAAACTGTTTTTT.